These 32 T cell receptor beta chains were sequenced from one sample in a study of CD8 T cells in Susac syndrome. RNA was extracted with the RNeasy kit, and a quantity of about 0.45 to 1 ug was reverse transcribed using random hexamers. TCRdb fed the immunoSEQ multiplex PCR reads into MiXCR, producing one record per CDR3 protein. The table has 400,000 to 550,000 distinct CDR3 sequences, around 85% seen once. The material sequenced was CD8+ T cells from PBMCs. Receptor source: a human donor with multiple sclerosis.

The rearrangement joins TRBV4-1 to TRBJ2-1, with 15 bases identical to TRBD2. This CDR3 region has 17 residues. Germline CDR1 reads MGHRA; CDR2 reads YSYEKL. Germline trimming cut 4 bases from V and 4 bases from J; bases unmatched to any gene: 5. The CDR3 region has the DNA TGCGCCAGCAGCCTCCTGGGACTAGCGGGGGGATACAATGAGCAGTTCTTC. Protein sequence: CASSLLGLAGGYNEQFF.

The DNA of the CDR3 is TGTGCCAGCAGCCCAACCACTAGTCCTGAGCAGTTCTTC. It translates to CASSPTTSPEQFF. The chain uses TRBV7-9 and TRBJ2-1; tentatively, D is TRBD2 (5 bases). The CDR3 covers 13 residues. The V end lost 5 bases, the J end lost 9 bases, and 14 bases lay between the germline ends. In germline, CDR1 is SEHNR, CDR2 FQNEAQ (reference sequence).

The V gene is TRBV11-2, the J gene TRBJ2-2; D possibly uses TRBD1 or TRBD2 (5 bases each). Germline CDR1 SGHAT, CDR2 FQNNGV. The CDR3 is 16 amino acids. The germline V and J ends were trimmed by 2 bases and 3 bases, with 13 bases remaining between them. CDR3 nucleotide sequence: TGTGCCAGCAGCTTAATGATGGGGGTGGACACCGGGGAGCTGTTTTTT. Translating it yields CASSLMMGVDTGELFF.

The rearrangement joins TRBV3-1 to TRBJ2-5; 15 nucleotides agree with TRBD2. V lost 5 bases, J lost 2 bases, and 9 bases stayed unmatched. This CDR3 is 18 amino acids long. Germline V gene lookup returns CDR1 LGHDT and CDR2 YNNKEL (reference sequence). For the CDR3, the DNA is TGTGCCAGCAGCTACCCGGGACTAGCGGGGGGTTTTCAAGAGACCCAGTACTTC. Residues: CASSYPGLAGGFQETQYF.

CDR3 in DNA: TGTGCCAGCAGTTACGGAGGGGGCGGGGGTGAGCAGTTCTTC. Translation: CASSYGGGGGEQFF. The chain is built from TRBV6-6 and TRBJ2-1; D possibly uses TRBD1 or TRBD2 (7 bases each). V shed 2 bases and J shed 9 bases, with 14 bases lying between them. CDR1 is MNHNY and CDR2 is SVGAGI in the germline V gene (reference sequence). This CDR3 comprises 14 residues.

The chain couples TRBV27 to TRBJ2-1; the D is unclear. Trimming left V 10 bases short and J 4 bases short, with 2 bases between. CDR1 is MNHEY, CDR2 SMNVEV, per germline (reference sequence). This CDR3 has 9 residues. The CDR3 DNA follows: TGTGCCACTTACAATGAGCAGTTCTTC. Translated: CATYNEQFF.

This chain connects TRBV19 to TRBJ1-5; possibly TRBD1 for D (6 bases). CDR3 length: 15 residues. V lost 5 bases, J lost 10 bases, and 21 bases lay in between. CDR1 and CDR2 (germline): LNHDA, SQIVND (reference sequence). The CDR3 spells CASSSKDSVMFPQHF. The CDR3 bases are TGTGCCAGTAGTTCGAAGGACAGTGTAATGTTTCCCCAGCATTTT.

CDR3 sequence reads: CASSLDGTGGSGYTF. CDR3 in DNA: TGTGCCAGCAGCTTAGACGGGACAGGGGGTTCCGGCTACACCTTC. The chain uses TRBV7-8 and TRBJ1-2; 11 positions agree with TRBD1. The CDR3 totals 15 residues. The germline V gene has CDR1 SGHVS and CDR2 FQNEAQ. Unmatched junction bases numbered 6, after V lost 1 base and J lost 8 bases.

The chain carries TRBV28 and TRBJ2-7, with 8 bases matching TRBD1. The germline gives CDR1 MDHEN, CDR2 SYDVKM. The CDR3 spans 13 residues. Germline trimming cut 8 bases from V and 5 bases from J; bases unmatched to any gene: 8. CDR3 nucleotides: TGTGCCAGCCGGGTACAGGGGGATGACGAGCAGTACTTC. Its translation: CASRVQGDDEQYF. Together with reference TRBV28 and TRBJ2-7, the CDR3 gives the full variable domain: DVKVTQSSRYLVKRTGEKVFLECVQDMDHENMFWYRQDPGLGLRLIYFSYDVKMKEKGDIPEGYSVSREKKERFSLILESASTNQTSMYLCASRVQGDDEQYFGPGTRLTVT.

The chain combines TRBV28 with TRBJ2-6; TRBD1 is a possible D gene (5 bases). The germline V and J ends were trimmed by 8 bases and 1 base, with 18 bases remaining between them. The CDR3 covers 17 residues. Germline V gene sequence: CDR1 MDHEN, CDR2 SYDVKM. Here the CDR3 DNA reads TGTGCCAGCTTAAGGGAAGGGGAAGTATCTGGGGCCAACGTCCTGACTTTC. This sequence encodes CASLREGEVSGANVLTF.

The rearrangement links TRBV20-1 to TRBJ2-1; 12 nucleotides match TRBD2. The germline gives CDR1 DFQATT, CDR2 SNEGSKA (reference sequence). V was clipped by 2 bases and J by 8 bases; unmatched bases: 16. The CDR3 length is 18 residues. The CDR3 loop reads CSARSDEASGGEYYEQFF. The CDR3 DNA is TGCAGTGCTAGATCCGACGAGGCTAGCGGGGGGGAATATTATGAGCAGTTCTTC.

The chain joins TRBV11-2 to TRBJ1-2; a possible D gene is TRBD1 (6 bases). The germline V and J ends were trimmed by 2 bases and 4 bases, with 20 bases remaining between them. CDR1 and CDR2 (germline): SGHAT, FQNNGV. This CDR3 is 17 amino acids long. Here the CDR3 reads CASSLWGQAAQPYGYTF. In DNA, the CDR3 is TGTGCCAGCAGCTTATGGGGGCAGGCGGCGCAACCCTATGGCTACACCTTC.

This clonotype showed up just a few times. The rearrangement links TRBV6-1 to TRBJ2-5; 8 bases are shared with TRBD2. J lost 4 bases, V lost 8 bases, and 3 bases had no gene match. The length of the CDR3 is 12 residues. CDR1 MNHNS and CDR2 SASEGT come from the germline V gene. The CDR3 reads CASVGGGETQYF. Written as DNA, the CDR3 is TGTGCCAGCGTCGGGGGGGGAGAGACCCAGTACTTC.

This clonotype was seen just once. The chain carries TRBV13 and TRBJ2-3; D possibly corresponds to TRBD1 (6 bases). There are 15 residues in the CDR3. Germline V gives CDR1 PRHDT, CDR2 FYEKMQ (reference sequence). Trimming stripped 5 bases from V and 2 bases from J, with 14 bases between. CDR3 sequence (DNA): TGTGCCAGCAGCCACCGGGACATCGACACAGATACGCAGTATTTT. It is translated as CASSHRDIDTDTQYF.

The chain employs TRBV6-5 and TRBJ1-2; D uncertain. Trimming stripped 4 bases from V and 3 bases from J, with 12 bases between. Germline V gene data show CDR1 as MNHEY and CDR2 as SVGAGI. The CDR3 runs to 14 residues. CDR3 in DNA: TGTGCCAGCAGTTTCGGACGAGTTCACTATGGCTACACCTTC. It yields the protein CASSFGRVHYGYTF.

The chain couples TRBV13 to TRBJ2-4; the D gene is possibly TRBD1 (6 bases). Per germline, CDR1 PRHDT and CDR2 FYEKMQ (reference sequence). V was shortened by 9 bases and J by 8 bases, with 17 bases between the two germline ends. The CDR3 has 13 amino acids. The CDR3: CASRQALGDIQYF. The CDR3 coding sequence is TGTGCCAGTCGACAGGCACTGGGTGACATTCAGTACTTC.

The gene calls are TRBV27 and TRBJ2-7; no reliable D call. V was trimmed by 2 bases and J by 5 bases, leaving 10 bases between them. The CDR3 has 13 amino acids. Germline V CDR1 and CDR2: MNHEY, SMNVEV (reference sequence). The CDR3 DNA sequence: TGTGCCAGCAGTTTAGGGGTGGCAGACGAGCAGTACTTC. Its protein product is CASSLGVADEQYF.

This clonotype occurred a few times. J is TRBJ2-7 and V is TRBV7-6, with D possibly TRBD2 on 5 matching bases. V was trimmed by 5 bases and J by 0 bases, leaving 14 bases between them. Germline CDR1 is SGHVS and CDR2 is FNYEAQ. The CDR3 has 15 residues. CDR3 nucleotides: TGTGCCAGCAGCATAAGCCTCGGGGTCTCCTACGAGCAGTACTTC. It specifies CASSISLGVSYEQYF. Filled out from reference TRBV7-6 and TRBJ2-7, the complete variable domain reads GAGVSQSPRYKVTKRGQDVALRCDPISGHVSLYWYRQALGQGPEFLTYFNYEAQQDKSGLPNDRFSAERPEGSISTLTIQRTEQRDSAMYRCASSISLGVSYEQYFGPGTRLTVT.

The rearrangement links TRBV5-1 to TRBJ2-1; 9 bases fit TRBD1. This CDR3 has 16 amino acids. The junction had 7 bases not matched to a gene; V was cut back by 0 bases and J by 6 bases. Germline lookup yields CDR1 SGHRS and CDR2 YFSETQ. This CDR3 is CASSLGDREASNEQFF. For the CDR3, the DNA is TGCGCCAGCAGCTTGGGGGACAGGGAGGCGAGCAATGAGCAGTTCTTC. The variable domain in full, completed from reference TRBV5-1 and TRBJ2-1, reads KAGVTQTPRYLIKTRGQQVTLSCSPISGHRSVSWYQQTPGQGLQFLFEYFSETQRNKGNFPGRFSGRQFSNSRSEMNVSTLELGDSALYLCASSLGDREASNEQFFGPGTRLTVL.

This chain joins TRBV27 and TRBJ2-2; 8 positions match TRBD1. This CDR3 contains 17 residues. Germline V gives CDR1 MNHEY, CDR2 SMNVEV (reference sequence). The ends lost 4 bases at V and 5 bases at J; junction bases unmatched: 12. In DNA, the CDR3 is TGTGCCAGCAGTTCCTTAGGCGACAGGGGAGGAACCGGGGAGCTGTTTTTT. It is translated as CASSSLGDRGGTGELFF.

This chain joins TRBV6-2 or TRBV6-3 and TRBJ2-7; 9 bases are shared with TRBD2. V trimming: 6 bases; J trimming: 3 bases; junction bases outside the gene matches: 9. From germline, CDR1 is MNHEY and CDR2 SVGEGT. This CDR3 contains 15 residues. CDR3 region: CASSPRLAVLYEQYF. The DNA of the CDR3 is TGTGCCAGCAGCCCGCGACTAGCGGTACTCTACGAGCAGTACTTC.

This rearrangement joins TRBV19 to TRBJ2-7, with 7 bases fitting TRBD1. Trimming at V came to 3 bases and at J to 4 bases, leaving 6 bases not matched to a gene. The V gene's germline CDR1 is LNHDA and CDR2 SQIVND (reference sequence). The CDR3 contains 14 residues. CDR3 in amino acids: CASSIGTAPYEQYF. The DNA for the CDR3 is TGTGCCAGTAGTATCGGGACAGCACCTTACGAGCAGTACTTC.

The genes are TRBV2 and TRBJ2-2; TRBD2 matches 8 bases. From germline, CDR1 is SNHLY and CDR2 FYNNEI. The CDR3 is 18 residues long. The trim removed 2 bases at V and 0 bases at J, leaving 8 bases unmatched. CDR3 loop: CASSESPTSGTNTGELFF. The CDR3, as DNA: TGTGCCAGCAGTGAATCCCCAACTAGCGGAACGAACACCGGGGAGCTGTTTTTT.

The chain combines TRBV11-2 with TRBJ2-7; possible D gene TRBD1, 5 bases. The length of the CDR3 is 17 residues. Germline V lookup: CDR1 SGHAT, CDR2 FQNNGV. The V gene lost 2 bases and the J gene lost 0 bases, with 17 bases spanning the gap. For the CDR3, the DNA is TGTGCCAGCAGCTTATTAACCAGGCAGGGAAACTCCTACGAGCAGTACTTC. This translates into CASSLLTRQGNSYEQYF.

CDR3 in DNA: TGCAGTGCTAGAGATCGGGGGATAACCTCTGGAAACACCATATATTTT. Translated, it gives CSARDRGITSGNTIYF. The chain combines TRBV20-1 with TRBJ1-3; possibly TRBD1 for D (5 bases). The CDR3 length is 16 residues. V lost 0 bases to trimming and J lost 0 bases, with 12 bases between them. Germline CDR1 reads DFQATT; CDR2 reads SNEGSKA (reference sequence).

The V call is TRBV7-9, the J call TRBJ1-1; TRBD1 matches 7 bases. This CDR3 is built from 15 residues. With V trimmed by 5 bases and J by 5 bases, 11 bases remained unmatched. CDR1 is SEHNR and CDR2 is FQNEAQ in the germline V gene (reference sequence). CDR3 DNA: TGTGCCAGCAGCGCCCGACAGGGAACGTTAACTGAAGCTTTCTTT. This translates into CASSARQGTLTEAFF.

The V and J genes are TRBV19 and TRBJ2-7; D gene ambiguous. Germline loops: CDR1 LNHDA, CDR2 SQIVND (reference sequence). V lost 3 bases to trimming and J lost 1 base, with 7 bases between them. The CDR3 covers 13 residues. The CDR3 protein is CASSIEVSYEQYF. CDR3 bases: TGTGCCAGTAGTATCGAGGTTTCCTACGAGCAGTACTTC.

The chain carries TRBV7-9 and TRBJ2-7, with 11 bases fitting TRBD2. V lost 6 bases and J lost 0; bases outside the gene matches: 7. The germline gives CDR1 SEHNR, CDR2 FQNEAQ (reference sequence). The length of the CDR3 is 16 residues. In DNA, the CDR3 is TGTGCCAGCAGGCATGGGACTAGCGGCCACTCCTACGAGCAGTACTTC. It translates to CASRHGTSGHSYEQYF.

This chain joins TRBV24-1 and TRBJ2-3, with TRBD1 identical over 9 bases. From germline, CDR1 is KGHDR and CDR2 SFDVKD. V dropped 3 bases and J dropped 4; count of bases not matched to a gene: 1. This CDR3 comprises 14 residues. The DNA for the CDR3 is TGTGCCACCAGTGATCGGGACAGGGCAGATACGCAGTATTTT. It is translated as CATSDRDRADTQYF.

This clonotype is a singleton in its sample. The J gene is TRBJ2-3, the V gene TRBV5-1; D may be TRBD1 (5 bases). From germline, CDR1 is SGHRS and CDR2 YFSETQ. Trimming removed 1 base at V and 5 bases at J, with 14 bases between. This CDR3 is 15 amino acids long. As DNA, the CDR3 is TGCGCCAGCAGCTTGCCGCCAGGGTATGAAGATACGCAGTATTTT. This gives the protein CASSLPPGYEDTQYF.

The V and J genes are TRBV27 and TRBJ2-5; no reliable D call. Germline loops: CDR1 MNHEY, CDR2 SMNVEV (reference sequence). There are 14 residues in the CDR3. V was cut by 9 bases and J by 0 bases, with 14 bases left in between. DNA for the CDR3: TGTGCCAGTTGGTCCCCCGGGTACCAAGAGACCCAGTACTTC. Residues: CASWSPGYQETQYF.

The J gene is TRBJ1-2, the V gene TRBV7-3; perhaps TRBD1 as D (5 bases). Trimming removed 4 bases from V and 4 bases from J, with 16 bases in between. The CDR3 has 15 amino acids. Germline CDR1 SGHTA, CDR2 FQGTGA. Here the CDR3 reads CASSSTGRKFYGYTF. In DNA, the CDR3 is TGTGCCAGCAGCTCAACGGGACGGAAGTTCTATGGCTACACCTTC.